Presented here are 21 T cell receptor beta chains from one specimen sequenced in a study of T cell responses to AZD1222 COVID-19 vaccine (dated by TCRdb to the early 2020s). The sample's time point label is to be understood as: baseline before first vaccination. Preparation of the library involved the immunoSEQ multiplex PCR assay. TCRdb re-hosts the immuneACCESS table, in-frame sequences only. Its copies lack some clones; in the studies checked, an unresolved V gene accounts for under half of them, and the cause for the rest is not known. The sample table contains about 110,000 clones; only one count was recorded for roughly 90% of them. The ten largest clones capture around 1.6% of the sample. Sequences were derived from peripheral blood, sampled on day 0 of AZD1222 vaccination. These TCRs come from an adult in good health.

The rearrangement joins TRBV9 to TRBJ2-3; 12 bases are a match to TRBD2. The germline V gene encodes CDR1 SGDLS and CDR2 YYNGEE. This CDR3 comprises 18 residues. Trimming at V came to 3 bases and at J to 2 bases, leaving 10 bases not matched to a gene. CDR3 nucleotide sequence: TGTGCCAGCAGCGGTCGACTAGCGGGGGCCTTTTCCACAGATACGCAGTATTTT. This sequence encodes CASSGRLAGAFSTDTQYF.

Of note for this clone: Other nucleotide sequences from this sample produce the same CDR3. The chain links TRBV19 to TRBJ2-7; TRBD1 is a possible D gene (6 bases). V lost 3 bases and J lost 4, with 13 bases in between. The CDR3 runs 14 residues. The germline CDR1 and CDR2 sequences are LNHDA and SQIVND (reference sequence). CDR3 sequence reads: CASSIGLRGYEQYF. The CDR3 DNA reads as TGTGCCAGTAGTATCGGGCTCAGGGGTTACGAGCAGTACTTC.

This clone was picked up one time. V usage is TRBV2 and J usage is TRBJ2-4, with TRBD2 matching 11 bases. Germline-derived CDR1 and CDR2 are SNHLY and FYNNEI. V was pared by 4 bases and J by 6 bases, with 8 bases of the junction left unmatched. This CDR3 has 16 residues. The CDR3 DNA reads TGTGCCAGCAGTGTTGGGACAGGACTAGCGGGAAACATTCAGTACTTC. This codes for CASSVGTGLAGNIQYF.

This chain links TRBV27 with TRBJ1-6; tentatively, D is TRBD1 (5 bases). V was clipped by 3 bases and J by 6 bases, with 9 bases between them. Germline CDR1 reads MNHEY; CDR2 reads SMNVEV (reference sequence). The CDR3 loop spans 14 amino acids. This CDR3 reads CASSFQGGNSPLHF. CDR3 DNA: TGTGCCAGCAGTTTCCAGGGAGGTAATTCACCCCTCCACTTT.

The chain links TRBV5-4 to TRBJ1-1; 7 bases are shared with TRBD1. The V segment lost 5 bases and the J segment 5 bases; nucleotides outside the gene matches: 9. CDR1 is SGHNT and CDR2 is YYREEE in the germline V gene (reference sequence). This CDR3 has 14 amino acids. This CDR3 is CASSPDRATTEAFF. The CDR3 nucleotides read TGTGCCAGCAGTCCCGACAGGGCCACAACTGAAGCTTTCTTT.

J is TRBJ1-6 and V is TRBV3-1 (or the pseudogene TRBV3-2); unclear D gene. Germline CDR1 is LGHDT and CDR2 is YNNKEL (reference sequence). This CDR3 has 17 residues. V dropped 5 bases and J dropped 0 bases, with 14 bases sitting between them. The CDR3 protein is CASSVSTRSSYNSPLHF. The CDR3 nucleotides are TGTGCCAGCAGCGTGAGCACCCGGAGCTCCTATAATTCACCCCTCCACTTT.

This chain connects TRBV7-9 to TRBJ2-1, with 8 nucleotides matching TRBD1. The CDR3 has 15 amino acids. CDR1 and CDR2 from the germline V gene are SEHNR and FQNEAQ (reference sequence). V shed 3 bases, J shed 10 bases, and the junction held 11 bases outside the gene matches. CDR3 in amino acids: CASSFGQGRSKEQFF. The CDR3 DNA reads as TGTGCCAGCAGCTTCGGACAGGGAAGGTCTAAGGAGCAGTTCTTC.

This chain joins TRBV2 and TRBJ1-5, with D tentatively TRBD1 (6 bases). The germline V gene encodes CDR1 SNHLY and CDR2 FYNNEI. The CDR3 spans 14 residues. V was pared by 3 bases and J by 8 bases, with 14 bases between. The CDR3 is CASSDTGGAEPQHF. The DNA of the CDR3 is TGTGCCAGCAGTGACACGGGGGGCGCGGAGCCCCAGCATTTT.

This clone was seen more than once but under ten times. The chain links TRBV29-1 to TRBJ1-2, with a possible D match to TRBD1 (6 bases). V shed 2 bases and J shed 3 bases, with 22 bases lying between them. This CDR3 is 17 amino acids long. Germline V gene data show CDR1 as SQVTM and CDR2 as ANQGSEA. Written as DNA, the CDR3 is TGCAGCGTTGAAAGGTCCACAGGGATTTGGACTGACTATGGCTACACCTTC. Protein: CSVERSTGIWTDYGYTF.

The rearrangement uses TRBV4-1 and TRBJ1-2; D remains ambiguous. Per germline, CDR1 MGHRA and CDR2 YSYEKL. The germline V and J ends were trimmed by 0 bases and 5 bases, with 10 bases remaining between them. CDR3 length: 14 amino acids. The CDR3 DNA follows: TGCGCCAGCAGCCAAGATCGCGCGGGGTATGGCTACACCTTC. It codes for CASSQDRAGYGYTF.

The chain joins TRBV10-1 to TRBJ2-7; no clear D. The germline V gene encodes CDR1 WNHNN and CDR2 SYGVQD (reference sequence). This CDR3 has 14 amino acids. Trimming removed 3 bases from V and 5 bases from J, with 14 bases in between. Written as DNA, the CDR3 is TGCGCCAGCAGTGATGGCCAGCTTCTCCACGAGCAGTACTTC. Its translation: CASSDGQLLHEQYF.

The rearrangement joins TRBV19 to TRBJ1-2, with D uncertain. The CDR3 is 15 amino acids. V shed 3 bases and J shed 3 bases, with 14 bases lying between them. From germline, CDR1 is LNHDA and CDR2 SQIVND (reference sequence). Here the CDR3 DNA reads TGTGCCAGTAGTATTCTCAGTGAGGGCCACTATGGCTACACCTTC. Translated, it gives CASSILSEGHYGYTF.

V and J are TRBV24-1 and TRBJ1-1; D is undetermined. Trimming shortened V by 9 bases and J by 0 bases, and 10 bases separated the two germline ends. The CDR3 loop spans 13 amino acids. Per germline, CDR1 KGHDR and CDR2 SFDVKD. DNA of the CDR3: TGTGCCACCCGTCTTGGGGTGAACACTGAAGCTTTCTTT. Protein product: CATRLGVNTEAFF.

The chain recombines TRBV27 with TRBJ1-1; the match to TRBD1 covers 9 bases. The CDR3 consists of 14 residues. J gave up 1 base and V 6 bases, and 3 bases lay outside the gene matches. Looked up from germline, CDR1 is MNHEY and CDR2 is SMNVEV (reference sequence). CDR3 coding DNA: TGTGCCAGCAGGGTGACAGGGGGGAACACTGAAGCTTTCTTT. It is translated as CASRVTGGNTEAFF.

This chain uses TRBV5-4 with TRBJ2-1, with 8 bases aligning to TRBD2. V was clipped by 4 bases and J by 9 bases; unmatched bases: 6. The CDR3 is 13 residues long. The germline V gene encodes CDR1 SGHNT and CDR2 YYREEE (reference sequence). CDR3 protein: CASSSPGLGEQFF. The CDR3 coding sequence is TGTGCCAGCAGCAGCCCGGGACTAGGTGAGCAGTTCTTC.

The chain joins TRBV25-1 to TRBJ1-2; no clear D. From germline, CDR1 is MGHDK and CDR2 SYGVNS. Trimming took off 3 bases at V and 10 bases at J, with 9 bases between the two ends. The CDR3 totals 11 residues. The CDR3, as DNA: TGTGCCAGCAGTGAGAATAGGGACTACACCTTC. Its translation is CASSENRDYTF.

CDR3 sequence (DNA): TGTGCCAGCAGCTATCCGGGACAGGGTCTCTACGAGCAGTACTTC. As protein: CASSYPGQGLYEQYF. The V and J genes are TRBV11-2 and TRBJ2-7; 9 bases line up with TRBD1. V was clipped by 4 bases and J by 3 bases; unmatched bases: 7. The CDR3 is 15 residues long. Germline V gene data show CDR1 as SGHAT and CDR2 as FQNNGV.

J is TRBJ1-1 and V is TRBV19, with no clear D. Germline lookup yields CDR1 LNHDA and CDR2 SQIVND (reference sequence). This CDR3 is 13 amino acids long. V was pared by 6 bases and J by 0 bases, with 8 bases between. CDR3 region: CASSLTLNTEAFF. The CDR3 DNA sequence: TGTGCCAGTAGCCTTACACTGAACACTGAAGCTTTCTTT.

The genes are TRBV4-1 and TRBJ1-1; D uncertain. The CDR3 is 14 amino acids. CDR1 and CDR2 (germline): MGHRA, YSYEKL. V shed 1 base and J shed 1 base, with 7 bases lying between them. The CDR3 bases are TGCGCCAGCAGCCAAGCCAATTGGAACACTGAAGCTTTCTTT. This sequence encodes CASSQANWNTEAFF.

The gene calls are TRBV7-9 and TRBJ2-5; the match to TRBD2 covers 9 bases. Trimming at V came to 1 base and at J to 0 bases, leaving 3 bases not matched to a gene. From germline, CDR1 is SEHNR and CDR2 FQNEAQ (reference sequence). This CDR3 region has 16 residues. CDR3 loop: CASSLVLAGYQETQYF. CDR3 bases: TGTGCCAGCAGCTTAGTTCTAGCGGGGTACCAAGAGACCCAGTACTTC.

V and J are TRBV19 and TRBJ1-1; D gene uncertain. Looked up from germline, CDR1 is LNHDA and CDR2 is SQIVND (reference sequence). The CDR3 contains 12 residues. V was pared by 6 bases and J by 0 bases, with 5 bases between. CDR3 DNA: TGTGCCAGTAGGAGGATGAACACTGAAGCTTTCTTT. The encoded protein is CASRRMNTEAFF.